These 18 T cell receptor beta chains were all obtained from the same sample, sequenced in a study of blood T cell repertoires in COVID-19. Method: immunoSEQ multiplex PCR; TCRdb's copy keeps in-frame clones and lacks some. The table has about 150,000 clones, over 90% seen once. The sequenced sample consisted of peripheral blood. The source of these receptors is a man aged 50 to 59 with acute or convalescent COVID-19.

The rearrangement links TRBV4-1 to TRBJ1-5, with a possible D match to TRBD1 (5 bases). V lost 0 bases to trimming and J lost 11 bases, with 17 bases between them. This CDR3 contains 15 residues. Germline CDR1 and CDR2: MGHRA and YSYEKL. The DNA of the CDR3 is TGCGCCAGCAGCCAAGATGGGGGGGACTACACGTCCCAGCATTTT. Translated, it gives CASSQDGGDYTSQHF.

This clone has only one observation. This chain joins TRBV19 and TRBJ1-4; no reliable D call. The germline V gene has CDR1 LNHDA and CDR2 SQIVND (reference sequence). The CDR3 is 14 amino acids. V lost 6 bases, J lost 8 bases, and 16 bases lay in between. The CDR3: CASRSHVLWEKLFF. The CDR3 nucleotides read TGTGCCAGTAGGAGCCACGTATTATGGGAAAAACTGTTTTTT.

The chain links TRBV6-2 or TRBV6-3 to TRBJ1-6; tentatively, D is TRBD1 (6 bases). CDR1 and CDR2 from the germline V gene are MNHEY and SVGEGT. Between the trimmed V and J ends, which lost 4 bases and 7 bases, there was a span of 20 bases. There are 17 residues in the CDR3. In DNA, the CDR3 is TGTGCCAGCAGTTGGGGGACACTCGGGGTAGGAAATTCACCCCTCCACTTT. Encoded protein: CASSWGTLGVGNSPLHF.

The rearrangement joins TRBV4-3 to TRBJ2-1; 12 bases align to TRBD2. The CDR3 runs 18 residues. The V gene's germline CDR1 is LGHNA and CDR2 YSLEER. V was pared by 5 bases and J by 4 bases, with 12 bases of the junction left unmatched. For the CDR3, the DNA is TGCGCCAGCAGCTCACAACGGGGCGGACTAGCGGGGTACAATGAGCAGTTCTTC. Protein: CASSSQRGGLAGYNEQFF.

The V gene is TRBV28, the J gene TRBJ1-6; tentative D call: TRBD1 (6 bases). CDR1 MDHEN and CDR2 SYDVKM come from the germline V gene. The CDR3 is 13 residues long. V gave up 4 bases and J gave up 10 bases, with 11 bases separating them. The CDR3 spells CASSSQGPSPLHF. In nucleotides, the CDR3 is TGTGCCAGCAGTTCCCAGGGGCCGTCACCCCTCCACTTT.

This chain links TRBV2 with TRBJ1-1; D is unclear. The CDR3 loop spans 13 amino acids. Germline V gene data show CDR1 as SNHLY and CDR2 as FYNNEI. V lost 7 bases and J lost 0, with 9 bases in between. CDR3 residues: CASTTQLNTEAFF. In DNA form, the CDR3 reads TGTGCCAGCACAACACAGTTGAACACTGAAGCTTTCTTT. Full variable domain (missing parts from reference TRBV2 and TRBJ1-1): EPEVTQTPSHQVTQMGQEVILRCVPISNHLYFYWYRQILGQKVEFLVSFYNNEISEKSEIFDDQFSVERPDGSNFTLKIRSTKLEDSAMYFCASTTQLNTEAFFGQGTRLTVV.

The chain uses TRBV27 and TRBJ2-3; 7 bases fit TRBD2. The CDR3 is 15 residues long. In germline, CDR1 is MNHEY, CDR2 SMNVEV (reference sequence). V dropped 7 bases and J dropped 4; count of bases not matched to a gene: 11. CDR3 nucleotides: TGTGCCAGCAATTGGGCCGGGACTAATTCAGATACGCAGTATTTT. This encodes CASNWAGTNSDTQYF.

Only a few counts were recorded for this clone. V and J are TRBV30 and TRBJ2-3, with 9 bases that match TRBD2. V dropped 1 base and J dropped 4; count of bases not matched to a gene: 6. This CDR3 has 15 residues. Germline V gives CDR1 GTSNPN, CDR2 SVGIG (reference sequence). CDR3 sequence (DNA): TGTGCCTGGAGTGGTGTAGCGGGAGTCGCAGATACGCAGTATTTT. It is translated as CAWSGVAGVADTQYF.

The chain carries TRBV7-2 and TRBJ2-1; 10 bases are a match to TRBD2. The CDR3 spans 15 residues. The germline gives CDR1 SGHTA, CDR2 FQGNSA. Germline trimming cut 4 bases from V and 6 bases from J; bases unmatched to any gene: 6. For the CDR3, the DNA is TGTGCCAGCAGCTCCGGGACTAGCGCCCCCAATGAGCAGTTCTTC. Amino acid sequence: CASSSGTSAPNEQFF.

This clone appeared a few times. The chain carries TRBV7-2 and TRBJ2-1; TRBD1 aligns across 11 bases. Germline values: CDR1 SGHTA, CDR2 FQGNSA. The V segment lost 7 bases and the J segment 14 bases; nucleotides outside the gene matches: 10. The CDR3 has 13 residues. CDR3 nucleotides: TGTGCCAGCAACCCGGGACAGGGGGGGGTTGAGTTCTTC. This codes for CASNPGQGGVEFF.

The gene calls are TRBV27 and TRBJ1-5; a possible D gene is TRBD1 (6 bases). With 1 base removed from V and 3 bases from J, the gap between germline ends came to 13 bases. The CDR3 sequence is 16 residues long. Germline V gives CDR1 MNHEY, CDR2 SMNVEV (reference sequence). Here the CDR3 reads CASSLFGQGSNQPQHF. CDR3 in DNA: TGTGCCAGCAGTTTATTCGGCCAGGGGTCCAATCAGCCCCAGCATTTT.

The rearrangement joins TRBV2 to TRBJ1-1; possibly TRBD1 for D (5 bases). Trimming left V 3 bases short and J 4 bases short, with 12 bases between. This CDR3 contains 14 residues. Germline CDR1 is SNHLY and CDR2 is FYNNEI. This CDR3 reads CASSDRDGGTEAFF. The CDR3 nucleotides read TGTGCCAGCAGTGATAGGGACGGGGGCACTGAAGCTTTCTTT.

The chain employs TRBV6-5 and TRBJ1-5; TRBD1 aligns across 10 bases. Unmatched junction bases numbered 5, after V lost 8 bases and J lost 4 bases. Germline V lookup: CDR1 MNHEY, CDR2 SVGAGI. The CDR3 is 14 amino acids. As DNA, the CDR3 is TGTGCCAGCCGGCTGGGACAGGGGAATCAGCCCCAGCATTTT. Protein: CASRLGQGNQPQHF.

The chain employs TRBV29-1 and TRBJ2-1, with D perhaps assigned TRBD1 or TRBD2 (6 bases each). Germline assignment: CDR1 SQVTM and CDR2 ANQGSEA. Deletions cut 7 bases from V and 5 bases from J, with 21 bases between. The CDR3 loop spans 15 amino acids. The CDR3 DNA reads TGCAGCGCTGAGGGGGAGGAGGTTGCTAACAATGAGCAGTTCTTC. It translates to CSAEGEEVANNEQFF.

This chain links TRBV28 with TRBJ2-5, with a tentative D call TRBD2 (5 bases). V was shortened by 10 bases and J by 3 bases, with 15 bases between the two germline ends. The CDR3 spans 13 residues. In germline, CDR1 is MDHEN, CDR2 SYDVKM. CDR3 nucleotides: TGTGCCATAGCGACAAGGGTGGAAGAGACCCAGTACTTC. Amino acid sequence: CAIATRVEETQYF.

The chain carries TRBV5-1 and TRBJ2-2; 7 bases fit TRBD1. Trimming took 5 bases from V and 1 from J; bases not matched to a gene: 2. The CDR3 consists of 14 residues. Germline CDR1 reads SGHRS; CDR2 reads YFSETQ. CDR3 in DNA: TGCGCCAGCAGTAGGGACAGGAACACCGGGGAGCTGTTTTTT. It encodes CASSRDRNTGELFF.

This chain uses TRBV6-5 with TRBJ1-3, with D uncertain. V was pared by 2 bases and J by 4 bases, with 6 bases between. The CDR3 contains 13 residues. The germline gives CDR1 MNHEY, CDR2 SVGAGI. The CDR3 is CASSYGRGNTIYF. The DNA of the CDR3 is TGTGCCAGCAGTTACGGGCGAGGAAACACCATATATTTT.

The chain employs TRBV10-3 and TRBJ1-1; D may be TRBD1 (6 bases). The germline CDR1 and CDR2 sequences are ENHRY and SYGVKD. The CDR3 covers 13 residues. V was trimmed by 6 bases and J by 4 bases, leaving 12 bases between them. CDR3 bases: TGTGCCATCAGGAGGACAGAGGGCACTGAAGCTTTCTTT. Protein product: CAIRRTEGTEAFF.